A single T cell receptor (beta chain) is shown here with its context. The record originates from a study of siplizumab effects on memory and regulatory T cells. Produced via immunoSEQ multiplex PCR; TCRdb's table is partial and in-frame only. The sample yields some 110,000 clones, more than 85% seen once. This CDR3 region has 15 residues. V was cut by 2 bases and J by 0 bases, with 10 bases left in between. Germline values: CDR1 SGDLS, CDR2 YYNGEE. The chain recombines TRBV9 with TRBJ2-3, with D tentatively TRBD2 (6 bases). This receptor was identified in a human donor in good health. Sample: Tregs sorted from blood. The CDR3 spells CASSVGGASTDTQYF. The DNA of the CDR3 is TGTGCCAGCAGCGTCGGCGGGGCTAGCACAGATACGCAGTATTTT. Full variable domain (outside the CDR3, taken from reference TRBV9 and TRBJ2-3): DSGVTQTPKHLITATGQRVTLRCSPRSGDLSVYWYQQSLDQGLQFLIQYYNGEERAKGNILERFSAQQFPDLHSELNLSSLELGDSALYFCASSVGGASTDTQYFGPGTRLTVL.